These 13 T cell receptor beta chains originate from one sample sequenced in a study of cytomegalovirus exposure and HLA in healthy donors. PCR amplification relied on 60 Vbeta primers (plus 13 Jbeta primers). Some clones are missing from TCRdb's copy, which holds only in-frame ones; the method was immunoSEQ multiplex PCR. The sample shows about 170,000 clones, 62% of them seen only once. The sequenced sample consisted of PBMCs. The receptor source for this set is a middle-aged man in good health and CMV-seronegative.

The V gene is TRBV6-5, the J gene TRBJ1-3; TRBD1 might be the D (6 bases). The germline V gene encodes CDR1 MNHEY and CDR2 SVGAGI. V was shortened by 5 bases and J by 2 bases, with 10 bases between the two germline ends. The CDR3 runs to 14 residues. CDR3 DNA sequence: TGTGCCAGCAGTAAGGGGGGGACTGGAAACACCATATATTTT. This encodes CASSKGGTGNTIYF.

The chain carries TRBV2 and TRBJ1-1, with 8 bases identical to TRBD1. Germline trimming cut 4 bases from V and 4 bases from J; bases unmatched to any gene: 5. Germline CDR1 is SNHLY and CDR2 is FYNNEI. CDR3 length: 14 amino acids. This chain's CDR3 is CASSGSGGRTEAFF. CDR3 nucleotide sequence: TGTGCCAGCAGTGGGTCAGGGGGCCGCACTGAAGCTTTCTTT. The full variable domain, completed using reference TRBV2 and TRBJ1-1, is EPEVTQTPSHQVTQMGQEVILRCVPISNHLYFYWYRQILGQKVEFLVSFYNNEISEKSEIFDDQFSVERPDGSNFTLKIRSTKLEDSAMYFCASSGSGGRTEAFFGQGTRLTVV.

The V gene is TRBV5-1, the J gene TRBJ1-4; D is unresolved. Trimming took 0 bases from V and 5 from J, leaving 8 bases between them. Germline lookup yields CDR1 SGHRS and CDR2 YFSETQ. CDR3 length: 14 residues. Written as DNA, the CDR3 is TGCGCCAGCAGCTTGGGGCAGAACAATGAAAAACTGTTTTTT. Its translation is CASSLGQNNEKLFF. The whole variable domain, filled in from reference TRBV5-1 and TRBJ1-4, reads KAGVTQTPRYLIKTRGQQVTLSCSPISGHRSVSWYQQTPGQGLQFLFEYFSETQRNKGNFPGRFSGRQFSNSRSEMNVSTLELGDSALYLCASSLGQNNEKLFFGSGTQLSVL.

V and J are TRBV19 and TRBJ1-2; TRBD1 matches 9 bases. CDR3 length: 22 amino acids. Losses at the gene ends were 3 bases for V and 3 bases for J; bases not matched to a gene: 26. Looked up from germline, CDR1 is LNHDA and CDR2 is SQIVND (reference sequence). The DNA of the CDR3 is TGTGCCAGTAGTATTACCCTCATTGTGGCCACCCGGGACAGGGCGCTCTACTATGGCTACACCTTC. As protein: CASSITLIVATRDRALYYGYTF.

The chain joins TRBV7-9 to TRBJ1-4; D remains unclear. CDR1 and CDR2 (germline): SEHNR, FQNEAQ (reference sequence). Deletions cut 4 bases from V and 0 bases from J, with 12 bases between. The CDR3 extends over 16 amino acids. The CDR3 DNA reads TGTGCCAGCAGCTACAGAGAGTTAGCAACTAATGAAAAACTGTTTTTT. Translation: CASSYRELATNEKLFF.

This chain links TRBV9 with TRBJ2-3, with 10 positions matching TRBD2. The CDR3 loop spans 15 amino acids. The germline V gene has CDR1 SGDLS and CDR2 YYNGEE. V gave up 0 bases and J gave up 6 bases; unmatched junction bases: 4. The CDR3 region is CASSVETSGPDTQYF. The CDR3 nucleotides read TGTGCCAGCAGCGTAGAGACTAGCGGGCCGGATACGCAGTATTTT.

The rearrangement joins TRBV7-9 to TRBJ2-2; D is possibly TRBD1 (5 bases). Germline-derived CDR1 and CDR2 are SEHNR and FQNEAQ (reference sequence). Trimming took off 5 bases at V and 9 bases at J, with 16 bases between the two ends. The CDR3 spans 14 residues. CDR3 sequence reads: CASSTTDASRELFF. CDR3 bases: TGTGCCAGCAGCACGACAGACGCTTCCCGGGAGCTGTTTTTT.

V is TRBV9 and J is TRBJ2-7, with 7 bases matching TRBD2. Germline CDR1 and CDR2: SGDLS and YYNGEE. With 1 base clipped from V and 2 bases from J, the junction kept 6 bases outside the gene matches. The CDR3 extends over 15 amino acids. This chain's CDR3 is CASSVTSGATYEQYF. The CDR3 DNA sequence: TGTGCCAGCAGCGTAACGAGCGGGGCAACCTACGAGCAGTACTTC.

The table lists this clone with a few counts. V is TRBV19 and J is TRBJ2-6; a weak D match, TRBD1 (6 bases). Germline V gene lookup returns CDR1 LNHDA and CDR2 SQIVND (reference sequence). The CDR3 is made up of 16 amino acids. Trimming left V 7 bases short and J 0 bases short, with 13 bases between. The CDR3: CASTPGANSGANVLTF. The CDR3, as DNA: TGTGCCAGTACCCCAGGGGCCAACTCTGGGGCCAACGTCCTGACTTTC.

There are many counts of this clone. V usage is TRBV6-5 and J usage is TRBJ2-7; the match to TRBD2 covers 8 bases. The CDR3 is 15 residues long. Germline CDR1 and CDR2: MNHEY and SVGAGI. V gave up 1 base and J gave up 3 bases; unmatched junction bases: 5. The chain's CDR3 is CASSYWREVNYEQYF. CDR3 DNA sequence: TGTGCCAGCAGTTACTGGCGGGAGGTAAACTACGAGCAGTACTTC.

Only one count was recorded for this clone. The chain recombines TRBV30 with TRBJ1-2; maybe TRBD1 (5 bases). CDR1 is GTSNPN, CDR2 SVGIG, per germline (reference sequence). V lost 0 bases to trimming and J lost 8 bases, with 22 bases between them. The length of the CDR3 is 16 residues. DNA for the CDR3: TGTGCCTGGAGTGTGGGGATAAGGGGCGCGAAAGTCGGCTACACCTTC. It translates to CAWSVGIRGAKVGYTF. The full variable domain, completed using reference TRBV30 and TRBJ1-2, is SQTIHQWPATLVQPVGSPLSLECTVEGTSNPNLYWYRQAAGRGLQLLFYSVGIGQISSEVPQNLSASRPQDRQFILSSKKLLLSDSGFYLCAWSVGIRGAKVGYTFGSGTRLTVV.

V and J are TRBV5-1 and TRBJ1-4; 11 nucleotides match TRBD1. The CDR3 has 13 amino acids. The ends lost 3 bases at V and 11 bases at J; junction bases unmatched: 3. Germline loops: CDR1 SGHRS, CDR2 YFSETQ. CDR3 amino acids: CASSWGQGEKLFF. The CDR3 DNA reads TGCGCCAGCAGCTGGGGACAGGGGGAGAAACTGTTTTTT.

The rearrangement links TRBV27 to TRBJ2-5; 7 bases agree with TRBD1. The CDR3 is 13 residues long. V was clipped by 6 bases and J by 4 bases; unmatched bases: 5. Germline V gives CDR1 MNHEY, CDR2 SMNVEV (reference sequence). DNA of the CDR3: TGTGCCAGCAGACCCACAGGGGTAGAGACCCAGTACTTC. Translation: CASRPTGVETQYF.